The present T cell receptor (beta chain) was sequenced within a study of PD-1 blockade in classical Hodgkin lymphoma. The CDR3 has 16 amino acids. V gave up 4 bases and J gave up 0 bases, with 10 bases separating them. CDR1 is KGHSH, CDR2 LQKENI, per germline. Sequencing used immunoSEQ multiplex PCR; TCRdb keeps in-frame clones, though not all of them. The sample lists about 36,000 clones, about 70% occurring once. In every patient, relapse followed autologous stem cell transplantation, while exposure to brentuximab vedotin differed. The chain couples TRBV18 to TRBJ2-6; D may correspond to TRBD1 or TRBD2 (6 bases each). The material was peripheral blood mononuclear cells (PBMCs), obtained before the second cycle of nivolumab. This TCR was sampled from a human donor with classical Hodgkin lymphoma. As DNA, the CDR3 is TGTGCCAGCTCACTCGGGGGCCGCTCTGGGGCCAACGTCCTGACTTTC. Residues: CASSLGGRSGANVLTF.